The 8 T cell receptor beta chains below were found in one sample sequenced in a study of cytomegalovirus exposure and HLA in healthy donors. Both 60 Vbeta primers and 13 Jbeta primers went into the PCR. The protocol was immunoSEQ multiplex PCR, while the TCRdb copy is restricted to in-frame clones and leaves out a portion. The sample has 110,000 or so clones; around 82% are singletons. The sequenced sample consisted of PBMCs. The receptors here all came from a woman aged 25 to 45 in good health and CMV-seropositive.

The chain joins TRBV9 to TRBJ1-2, with D possibly TRBD1 on 6 matching bases. Trimming pared 0 bases from V and 8 bases from J, leaving 17 bases between. Germline CDR1 is SGDLS and CDR2 is YYNGEE. There are 15 residues in the CDR3. Here the CDR3 reads CASSVASTGTPGYTF. In nucleotides, the CDR3 is TGTGCCAGCAGCGTAGCAAGTACAGGGACGCCCGGCTACACCTTC.

This chain links TRBV5-5 with TRBJ1-2, with D uncertain. From germline, CDR1 is SGHKS and CDR2 YYEKEE (reference sequence). V shed 2 bases and J shed 5 bases, with 16 bases lying between them. CDR3 size: 15 residues. The CDR3 DNA reads as TGTGCCAGCAGCTTACAAGTTACGGGGAAGTATGGCTACACCTTC. It codes for CASSLQVTGKYGYTF.

The V gene is TRBV13, the J gene TRBJ2-5, with 9 bases matching TRBD1. CDR1 is PRHDT, CDR2 FYEKMQ, per germline (reference sequence). The V and J ends lost 0 bases and 4 bases, in that order; junction bases with no gene match: 3. This CDR3 has 15 amino acids. As DNA, the CDR3 is TGTGCCAGCAGCTTAGGACAGGGGGCGGGAGAGACCCAGTACTTC. It yields the protein CASSLGQGAGETQYF. Supplemented by reference TRBV13 and TRBJ2-5, the full variable domain reads AAGVIQSPRHLIKEKRETATLKCYPIPRHDTVYWYQQGPGQDPQFLISFYEKMQSDKGSIPDRFSAQQFSDYHSELNMSSLELGDSALYFCASSLGQGAGETQYFGPGTRLLVL.

This clone was seen only a few times. This rearrangement joins TRBV6-8 to TRBJ1-1, with 7 bases that match TRBD1. Germline loops: CDR1 MNHGY, CDR2 SAAAGT. The CDR3 sequence is 15 residues long. V shed 7 bases, J shed 0 bases, and the junction held 8 bases outside the gene matches. This CDR3 reads CASTRTGPMNTEAFF. The DNA of the CDR3 is TGTGCCAGCACCCGGACAGGCCCCATGAACACTGAAGCTTTCTTT.

The chain joins TRBV10-3 to TRBJ1-1, with TRBD1 matching 11 bases. The germline CDR1 and CDR2 sequences are ENHRY and SYGVKD. The trim removed 3 bases at V and 7 bases at J, leaving 7 bases unmatched. This CDR3 contains 15 residues. This CDR3 is CAISDEDRGPGEAFF. The DNA for the CDR3 is TGTGCCATCAGTGATGAGGACAGGGGGCCGGGTGAAGCTTTCTTT.

This chain uses TRBV5-1 with TRBJ1-6; no reliable D call. Between the trimmed V and J ends, which lost 0 bases and 9 bases, there was a span of 16 bases. The CDR3 runs to 16 residues. From germline, CDR1 is SGHRS and CDR2 YFSETQ. The CDR3 DNA sequence: TGCGCCAGCAGCTTGGCGGGTCCGGGAGCAAGTTCACCCCTCCACTTT. Protein sequence: CASSLAGPGASSPLHF.

This clone was picked up one time. This sequence joins TRBV29-1 and TRBJ2-5; perhaps TRBD2 as D (5 bases). Germline V gene data show CDR1 as SQVTM and CDR2 as ANQGSEA. The CDR3 contains 14 residues. Trimming stripped 6 bases from V and 5 bases from J, with 19 bases between. CDR3 nucleotides: TGCAGCGTCACTCAGGCAGTCCGCGGGGAGACCCAGTACTTC. Translating it yields CSVTQAVRGETQYF.

This sequence joins TRBV19 and TRBJ2-7, with D possibly being TRBD1 (5 bases). CDR3 length equals 12 residues. Germline V gene lookup returns CDR1 LNHDA and CDR2 SQIVND (reference sequence). The germline V and J ends were trimmed by 7 bases and 7 bases, with 14 bases remaining between them. This CDR3 reads CASTGDDSEQYF. CDR3 bases: TGTGCCAGTACCGGAGACGACAGTGAGCAGTACTTC.